This TCR beta chain was profiled in a study of T cells in Graves' hyperthyroidism and ophthalmopathy. This clonotype appeared many times. TCR beta CDR3 regions were amplified from RNA. Using the HTBI primer set, a first-round RT-PCR was run on the TCR CDR3. A single record per CDR3 protein comes from TCRdb applying MiXCR to the multiplex PCR reads. The table includes 350,000 to 400,000 distinct CDR3 sequences, 19% detected once. The germline gives CDR1 MNHEY, CDR2 SVGAGI. V lost 0 bases, J lost 7 bases, and 10 bases stayed unmatched. There are 16 residues in the CDR3. Sequencing was done on a sample of blood. The chain couples TRBV6-5 to TRBJ1-2; 8 bases agree with TRBD1. The source is a woman aged 18-29 years with Graves' hyperthyroidism. CDR3 DNA: TGTGCCAGCAGTTACTCGGGGACAGGTCTACGGGGTGGCTACACCTTC. Amino acid sequence: CASSYSGTGLRGGYTF.